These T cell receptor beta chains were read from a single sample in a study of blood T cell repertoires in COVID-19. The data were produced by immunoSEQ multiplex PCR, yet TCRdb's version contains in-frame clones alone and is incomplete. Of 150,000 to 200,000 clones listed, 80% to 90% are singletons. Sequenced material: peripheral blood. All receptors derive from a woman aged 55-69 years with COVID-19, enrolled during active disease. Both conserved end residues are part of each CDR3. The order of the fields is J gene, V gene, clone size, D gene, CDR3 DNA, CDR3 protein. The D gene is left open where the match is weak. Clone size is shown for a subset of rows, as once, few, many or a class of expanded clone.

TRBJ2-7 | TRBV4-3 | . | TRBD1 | TGCGCCAGCAGCCCCCCAGGACAGGATTCCTACGAGCAGTACTTC | CASSPPGQDSYEQYF
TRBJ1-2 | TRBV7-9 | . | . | TGTGCCAGCAGCTCCCTCGGGGGGAATGGCTACACCTTC | CASSSLGGNGYTF
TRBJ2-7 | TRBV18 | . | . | TGTGCCAGCTCAGATAAAAGTAGAGGGTCTCTTTACGAGCAGTACTTC | CASSDKSRGSLYEQYF
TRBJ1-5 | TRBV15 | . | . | TGTGCCACCAGCAGAGAGTCAGGGGAAGGTCAGCCCCAGCATTTT | CATSRESGEGQPQHF
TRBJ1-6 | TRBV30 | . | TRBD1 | TGTGCCTGGAGGCGGGACAGGGGCTCCTATAATTCACCCCTCCACTTT | CAWRRDRGSYNSPLHF
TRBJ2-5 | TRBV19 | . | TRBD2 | TGTGCCAGTAGTCCGATAGCGGGAGGCGAGACCCAGTACTTC | CASSPIAGGETQYF
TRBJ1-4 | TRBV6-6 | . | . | TGTGCCAGCAGTTACCCCCAAAATGAAAAACTGTTTTTT | CASSYPQNEKLFF
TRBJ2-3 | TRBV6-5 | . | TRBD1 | TGTGCCAGCAGTTTTCAGGGGGCAGGCACAGATACGCAGTATTTT | CASSFQGAGTDTQYF
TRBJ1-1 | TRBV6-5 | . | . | TGTGCCAGCAGTTACTCGACGGGGGATACTGAAGCTTTCTTT | CASSYSTGDTEAFF
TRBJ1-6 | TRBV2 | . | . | TGTGCCAGCAGGCGCATAGGTGGACAGACAATTTCACCCCTCCACTTT | CASRRIGGQTISPLHF
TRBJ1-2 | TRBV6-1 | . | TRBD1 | TGTGCCAGCAGTGAAATGACAGGGGGCGTGGGTGGCTACACCTTC | CASSEMTGGVGGYTF
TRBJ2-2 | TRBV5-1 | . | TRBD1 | TGCGCCAGCAGCCAAAAAAAGGGACAGTTGAACACCGGGGAGCTGTTTTTT | CASSQKKGQLNTGELFF
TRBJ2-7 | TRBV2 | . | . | TGTGCCAGCAGTGACAGGCTCTCCCCCGGCTACGAGCAGTACTTC | CASSDRLSPGYEQYF
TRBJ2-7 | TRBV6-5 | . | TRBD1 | TGTGCCAGCAGTTACCCGGGGACAGGGGGCTACGAGCAGTACTTC | CASSYPGTGGYEQYF
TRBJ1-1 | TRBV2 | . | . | TGTGCCAGCAGTGAAGGGAGAGCGTCCAACACTGAAGCTTTCTTT | CASSEGRASNTEAFF
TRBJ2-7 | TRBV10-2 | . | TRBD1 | TGCGCCAGCAGAGGCAGGGGGCCTGTCTACGAGCAGTACTTC | CASRGRGPVYEQYF
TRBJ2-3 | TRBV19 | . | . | TGTGCCAGTAGTTTTCGGGACACCTCCACAGATACGCAGTATTTT | CASSFRDTSTDTQYF
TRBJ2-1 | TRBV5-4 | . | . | TGTGCCAGCAGCTTGGTACTCTACAATGAGCAGTTCTTC | CASSLVLYNEQFF
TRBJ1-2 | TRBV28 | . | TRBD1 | TGTGCCAGCACCCAGGGACAGGGCTATGGCTACACCTTC | CASTQGQGYGYTF
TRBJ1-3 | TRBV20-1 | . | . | TGCAGTGCTAGTCAGGCTGTCGGAAACACCATATATTTT | CSASQAVGNTIYF
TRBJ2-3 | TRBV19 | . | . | TGTGCCAGTATGGTCGATTTTCGGAGCACAGATACGCAGTATTTT | CASMVDFRSTDTQYF
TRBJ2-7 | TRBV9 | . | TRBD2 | TGTGCCAGCAGCACCGGGACTAGCGGGACCTACGAGCAGTACTTC | CASSTGTSGTYEQYF
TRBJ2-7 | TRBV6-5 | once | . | TGTGCCAGCAGTTCACTCGCAGGGGTTGCAGAGCAGTACTTC | CASSSLAGVAEQYF
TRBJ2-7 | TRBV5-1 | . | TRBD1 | TGCGCCAGCAGCTCGGACAGGGGAAGCAACGAGCAGTACTTC | CASSSDRGSNEQYF
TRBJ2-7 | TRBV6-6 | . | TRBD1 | TGTGCCAGCAGTCGACCCCGGGACAGGGGTACCTACGAGCAGTACTTC | CASSRPRDRGTYEQYF
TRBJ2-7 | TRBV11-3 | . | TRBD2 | TGTGCCAGCAGCTTAGCAGTTGCCCTAGCGGGAGGCGAGCAGTACTTC | CASSLAVALAGGEQYF
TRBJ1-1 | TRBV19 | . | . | TGTGCCAGTAGTAGAAGTCAGGGGATCGGCACTGAAGCTTTCTTT | CASSRSQGIGTEAFF
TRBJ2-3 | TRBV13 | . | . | TGTGCCAGCAGCTTAGGATTAGCGGTCTTTAGTGATATGAGCACAGATACGCAGTATTTT | CASSLGLAVFSDMSTDTQYF
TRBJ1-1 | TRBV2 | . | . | TGTGCCAGCAGTGTCGCAGTGAACACTGAAGCTTTCTTT | CASSVAVNTEAFF
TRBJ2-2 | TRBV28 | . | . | TGTGCCAGCAGTTTAAAGCTCCCCGGGGAGCTGTTTTTT | CASSLKLPGELFF
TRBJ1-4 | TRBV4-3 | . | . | TGCGCCAGCAGCCAGGGTGGGATGGGGGCGTTTATGGAAAAACTGTTTTTT | CASSQGGMGAFMEKLFF
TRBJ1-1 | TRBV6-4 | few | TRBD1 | TGTGCCAGCAGACCCGGACAGGGGAACACTGAAGCTTTCTTT | CASRPGQGNTEAFF
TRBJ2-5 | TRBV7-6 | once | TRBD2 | TGTGCCAGCAGCCCGGGTCGGGTAGCGGGAGAGACCCAGTACTTC | CASSPGRVAGETQYF
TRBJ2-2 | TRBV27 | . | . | TGTGCCAGCAGTTTATCCAGGGCGACCGGGGAGCTGTTTTTT | CASSLSRATGELFF
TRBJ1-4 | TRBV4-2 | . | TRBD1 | TGTGCCAGCAGGCCGACAGGGCTTAATGAAAAACTGTTTTTT | CASRPTGLNEKLFF
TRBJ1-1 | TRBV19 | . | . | TGTGCCAGTACCCCTATCGTACCCGGCACTGAAGCTTTCTTT | CASTPIVPGTEAFF
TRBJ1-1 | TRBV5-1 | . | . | TGCGCCAGCAGCTTGGGGGCGGGGATCACTGAAGCTTTCTTT | CASSLGAGITEAFF
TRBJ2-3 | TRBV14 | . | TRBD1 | TGTGCCAGCAGCCGAGGACAGGGCCGCACAGATACGCAGTATTTT | CASSRGQGRTDTQYF
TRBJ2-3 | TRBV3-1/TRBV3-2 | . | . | TGTGCCAGCAGCCAAGGGCCCAGTCACGCCAAAACAGATACGCAGTATTTT | CASSQGPSHAKTDTQYF
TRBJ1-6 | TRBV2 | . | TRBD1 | TGTGCCAGCAGGGGGGGACAGGGGTCTTCACCCCTCCACTTT | CASRGGQGSSPLHF
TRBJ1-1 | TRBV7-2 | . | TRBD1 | TGTGCCAGCAGCTTTGGGACAGTCGGACTCTCGGCTTTCTTT | CASSFGTVGLSAFF
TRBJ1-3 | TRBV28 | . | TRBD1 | TGTGCCAGCAGCCCTAGACAGGGGGCGAGGGGAAACACCATATATTTT | CASSPRQGARGNTIYF
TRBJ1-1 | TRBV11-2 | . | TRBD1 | TGTGCCAGCAGCTTAGGGTCAGGGGGCGAAAAAGCTTTCTTT | CASSLGSGGEKAFF
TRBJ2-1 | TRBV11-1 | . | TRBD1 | TGTGCCAGCAGCTTCGGGACAGGGGCGAGCAATGAGCAGTTCTTC | CASSFGTGASNEQFF
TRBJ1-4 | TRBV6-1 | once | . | TGTGCCAGCAGTGAATCGGTCAACCGGGGGGAAAAACTGTTTTTT | CASSESVNRGEKLFF
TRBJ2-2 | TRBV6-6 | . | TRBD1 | TGTGCCAGCCGGACAGGGTTGATCGGGGAGCTGTTTTTT | CASRTGLIGELFF
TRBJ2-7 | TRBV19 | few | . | TGTGCCAGTAGGGAGACAGTCTCCTACGAGCAGTACTTC | CASRETVSYEQYF
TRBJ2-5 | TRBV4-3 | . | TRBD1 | TGCGCCAGCAGCCCGGGGACAGCCCGACTAGAGACCCAGTACTTC | CASSPGTARLETQYF
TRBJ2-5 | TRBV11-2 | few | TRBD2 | TGTGCCAGCAGCTTACTAGCGGCACAAGAGACCCAGTACTTC | CASSLLAAQETQYF
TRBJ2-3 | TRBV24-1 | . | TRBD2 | TGTGCCACCAGTGCCCCCCGGGGAGGGACTAGCGGCACAGATACGCAGTATTTT | CATSAPRGGTSGTDTQYF
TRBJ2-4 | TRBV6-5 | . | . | TGTGCCAGCACGCGGGTGGACAACATTCAGTACTTC | CASTRVDNIQYF
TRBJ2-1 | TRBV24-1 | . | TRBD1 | TGTGCCACCAGTGCTCCAGGGGGACATAGGGGAACTGAGCAGTTCTTC | CATSAPGGHRGTEQFF
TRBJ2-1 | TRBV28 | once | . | TGTGCCAGCACAGGCGGGACCGCTCACAATGAGCAGTTCTTC | CASTGGTAHNEQFF
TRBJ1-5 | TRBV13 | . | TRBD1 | TGTGCCAGCAGCGTAGGACAGGGTGAGGATCAGCCCCAGCATTTT | CASSVGQGEDQPQHF
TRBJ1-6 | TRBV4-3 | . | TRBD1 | TGCGCCAGCAGCCAGGAGAGGGGGCCTGGATCACCCCTCCACTTT | CASSQERGPGSPLHF
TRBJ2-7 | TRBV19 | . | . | TGTGCCAGTAGTATAGTCAGGGCCCTCCCCTACGAGCAGTACTTC | CASSIVRALPYEQYF
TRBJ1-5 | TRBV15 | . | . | TGTGCCACCAGCAGAGAGGCAGGGAGCAATCAGCCCCAGCATTTT | CATSREAGSNQPQHF
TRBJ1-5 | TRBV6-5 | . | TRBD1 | TGTGCCAGCAGTTGGACAGGGGGTAATCAGCCCCAGCATTTT | CASSWTGGNQPQHF
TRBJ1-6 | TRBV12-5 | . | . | TGTGCTAGTGGTTCGTCAGGGTTTTCCTATAATTCACCCCTCCACTTT | CASGSSGFSYNSPLHF
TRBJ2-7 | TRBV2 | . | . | TGTGCCAGCACTGGAGGGGAGCTGGAGGAGCAGTACTTC | CASTGGELEEQYF